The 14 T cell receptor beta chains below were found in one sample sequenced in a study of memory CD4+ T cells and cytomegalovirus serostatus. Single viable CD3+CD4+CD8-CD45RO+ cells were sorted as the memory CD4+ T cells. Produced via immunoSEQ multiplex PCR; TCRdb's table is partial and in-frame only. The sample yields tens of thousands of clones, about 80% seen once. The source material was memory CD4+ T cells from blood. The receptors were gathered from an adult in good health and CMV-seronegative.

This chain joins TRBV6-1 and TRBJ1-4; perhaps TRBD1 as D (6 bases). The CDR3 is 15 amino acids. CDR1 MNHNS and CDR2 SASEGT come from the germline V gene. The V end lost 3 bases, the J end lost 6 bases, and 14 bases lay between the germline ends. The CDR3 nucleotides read TGTGCCAGCAGTGACCTACAGGGTGTATATGAAAAACTGTTTTTT. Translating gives CASSDLQGVYEKLFF.

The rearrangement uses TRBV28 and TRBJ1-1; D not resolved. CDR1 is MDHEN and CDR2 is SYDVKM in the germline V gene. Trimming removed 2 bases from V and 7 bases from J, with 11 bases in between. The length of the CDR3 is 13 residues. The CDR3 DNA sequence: TGTGCCAGCAGTTTAATCAGAGATAATGAAGCTTTCTTT. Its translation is CASSLIRDNEAFF.

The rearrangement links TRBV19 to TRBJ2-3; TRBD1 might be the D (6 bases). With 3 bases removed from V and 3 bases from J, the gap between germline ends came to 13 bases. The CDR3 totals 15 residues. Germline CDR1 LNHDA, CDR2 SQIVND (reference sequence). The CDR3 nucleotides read TGTGCCAGTAGTATCCGGGCAGGGGCGACAGATACGCAGTATTTT. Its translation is CASSIRAGATDTQYF.

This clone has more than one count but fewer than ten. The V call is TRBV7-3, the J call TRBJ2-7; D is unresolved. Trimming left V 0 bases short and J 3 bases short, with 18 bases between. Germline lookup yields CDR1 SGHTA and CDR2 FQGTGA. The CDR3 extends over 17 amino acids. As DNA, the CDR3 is TGTGCCAGCAGCTTAACCTCTAGTCCTACAAACTTCTACGAGCAGTACTTC. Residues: CASSLTSSPTNFYEQYF.

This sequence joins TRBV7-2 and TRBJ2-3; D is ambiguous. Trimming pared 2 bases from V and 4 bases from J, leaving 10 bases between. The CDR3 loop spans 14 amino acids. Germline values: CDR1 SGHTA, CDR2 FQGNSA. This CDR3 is CASSLPAVPDTQYF. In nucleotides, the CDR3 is TGTGCCAGCAGCTTACCCGCGGTCCCAGATACGCAGTATTTT.

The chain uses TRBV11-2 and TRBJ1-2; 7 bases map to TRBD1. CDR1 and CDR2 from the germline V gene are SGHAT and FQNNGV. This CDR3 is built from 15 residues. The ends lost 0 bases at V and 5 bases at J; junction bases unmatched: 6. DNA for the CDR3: TGTGCCAGCAGCTTAGAAGAGGGGGCCAGATATGGCTACACCTTC. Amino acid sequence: CASSLEEGARYGYTF.

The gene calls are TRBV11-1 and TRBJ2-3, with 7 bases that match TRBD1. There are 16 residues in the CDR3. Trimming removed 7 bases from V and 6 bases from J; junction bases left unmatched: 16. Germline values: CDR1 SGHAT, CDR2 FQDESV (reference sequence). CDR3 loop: CASTQGVTGKADTQYF. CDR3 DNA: TGTGCCAGCACCCAAGGGGTGACAGGGAAGGCGGATACGCAGTATTTT.

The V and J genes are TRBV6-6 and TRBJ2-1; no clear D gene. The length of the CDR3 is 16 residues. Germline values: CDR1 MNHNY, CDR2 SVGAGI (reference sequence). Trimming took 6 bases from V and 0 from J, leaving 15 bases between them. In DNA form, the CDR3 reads TGTGCCAGCAGCTCCCTTAATCCTAGCTCCTACAATGAGCAGTTCTTC. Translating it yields CASSSLNPSSYNEQFF.

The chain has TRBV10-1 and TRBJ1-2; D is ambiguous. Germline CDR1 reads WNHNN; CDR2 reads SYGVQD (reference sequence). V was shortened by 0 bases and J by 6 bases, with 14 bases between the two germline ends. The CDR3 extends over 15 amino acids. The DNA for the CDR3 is TGCGCCAGCAGTGAGTCTCTGGGGAGATCGGATGGCTACACCTTC. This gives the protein CASSESLGRSDGYTF.

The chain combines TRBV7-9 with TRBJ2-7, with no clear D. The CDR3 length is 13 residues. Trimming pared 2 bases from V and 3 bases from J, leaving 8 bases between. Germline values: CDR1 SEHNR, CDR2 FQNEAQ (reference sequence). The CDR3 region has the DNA TGTGCCAGCAGCTTAAGTCCAGGCTACGAGCAGTACTTC. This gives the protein CASSLSPGYEQYF.

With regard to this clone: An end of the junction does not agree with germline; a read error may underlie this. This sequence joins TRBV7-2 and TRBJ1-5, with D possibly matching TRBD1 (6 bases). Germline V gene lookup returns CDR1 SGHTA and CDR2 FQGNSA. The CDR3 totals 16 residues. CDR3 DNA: TGTGCCAGCACCTTAGAGGGGGGCTATAGCAATCAGCCCCAGCATTTT. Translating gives CASTLEGGYSNQPQHF. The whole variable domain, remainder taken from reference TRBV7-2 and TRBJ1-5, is GAGVSQSPSNKVTEKGKDVELRCDPISGHTALYWYRQSLGQGLEFLIYFQGNSAPDKSGLPSDRFSAERTGGSVSTLTIQRTQQEDSAVYLCASTLEGGYSNQPQHFGDGTRLSIL.

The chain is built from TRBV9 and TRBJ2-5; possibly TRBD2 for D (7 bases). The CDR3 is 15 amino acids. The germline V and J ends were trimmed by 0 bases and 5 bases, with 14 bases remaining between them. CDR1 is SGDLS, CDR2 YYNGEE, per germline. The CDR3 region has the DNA TGTGCCAGCAGCGTAGTAGGGGGGGCCTGGGAGACCCAGTACTTC. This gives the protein CASSVVGGAWETQYF.

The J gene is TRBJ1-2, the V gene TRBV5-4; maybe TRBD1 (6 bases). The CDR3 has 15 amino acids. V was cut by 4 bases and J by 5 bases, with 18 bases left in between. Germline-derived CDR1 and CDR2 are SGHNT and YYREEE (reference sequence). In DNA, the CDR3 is TGTGCCAGCAGCCCGAACAGGGACGCCCTTTATGGCTACACCTTC. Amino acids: CASSPNRDALYGYTF.

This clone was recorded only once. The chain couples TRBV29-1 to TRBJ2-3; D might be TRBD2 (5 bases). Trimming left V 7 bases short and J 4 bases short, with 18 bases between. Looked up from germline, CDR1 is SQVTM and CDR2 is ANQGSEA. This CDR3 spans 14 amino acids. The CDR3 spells CSGSSPIGADTQYF. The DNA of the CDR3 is TGCAGCGGGTCGAGTCCCATCGGGGCAGATACGCAGTATTTT.